This T cell receptor (beta chain) emerged from a study of identical twins. Study results and caveats: In beta out-of-frame sequences, the excess sharing between twins was weaker.

Template switching added a universal primer site; cDNA carried unique molecular identifiers. TCRdb recomputed calls from the 5' RACE reads with MiXCR, one row per CDR3 protein. This table holds over 500,000 distinct CDR3 sequences, about 20% found once. Per the germline V gene, CDR1 is SGHRS and CDR2 is YFSETQ. Trimming stripped 7 bases from V and 4 bases from J, with 16 bases between. This CDR3 region has 14 residues. With regard to this clonotype: Antigen specificity is unknown.

This same sample was also taken into another study, of T cells expressing NK-cell markers. That investigation notes: Just one sequenced donor of eight was HCMV-seronegative, while seven were seropositive.

The TCR sequence derives from a woman aged 18-29 years in good health. The specimen sequenced was CD4+ T cells sorted from blood. This rearrangement joins TRBV5-1 to TRBJ2-3, with no clear D. The CDR3, as DNA: TGCGCCAGCTGGATTGGCCCCGGATCAGATACGCAGTATTTT. This translates into CASWIGPGSDTQYF.